The 10 T cell receptor beta chains given below trace back to one sample, sequenced in a study of T cell repertoires in cytomegalovirus infection. TCRdb passed the reads through MiXCR, listing each CDR3 protein once. The sample consists of fewer than 350,000 distinct CDR3 sequences, under 20% of them appearing once. Sequencing was carried out using PBMCs. These receptors all stem from a human donor in good health (CMV status not recorded). Some clones in this sample may be carry-over from other donors' samples.

The table lists this clonotype with a count of one. The J gene is TRBJ2-2, the V gene TRBV2; D may be TRBD1 or TRBD2 (5 bases each). Germline lookup yields CDR1 SNHLY and CDR2 FYNNEI. The CDR3 is 15 amino acids. V was pared by 6 bases and J by 7 bases, with 18 bases between. In DNA, the CDR3 is TGTGCCAGCAGGAGGGACCGGGGTTGGAGCGGGGAGCTGTTTTTT. It translates to CASRRDRGWSGELFF.

This clonotype occurred many times. V is TRBV19 and J is TRBJ1-5; no clear D. The CDR3 totals 14 residues. Germline lookup yields CDR1 LNHDA and CDR2 SQIVND (reference sequence). The ends were cut back, 4 bases at V and 7 bases at J, with 14 bases in the middle. The CDR3 spells CASSTPIDGQPQHF. The CDR3 bases are TGTGCCAGTAGTACCCCCATCGACGGGCAGCCCCAGCATTTT. The variable domain in full, with the rest retrieved from reference TRBV19 and TRBJ1-5, is DGGITQSPKYLFRKEGQNVTLSCEQNLNHDAMYWYRQDPGQGLRLIYYSQIVNDFQKGDIAEGYSVSREKKESFPLTVTSAQKNPTAFYLCASSTPIDGQPQHFGDGTRLSIL.

The chain uses TRBV18 and TRBJ1-1; TRBD1 aligns across 9 bases. From germline, CDR1 is KGHSH and CDR2 LQKENI. This CDR3 region has 15 residues. V shed 5 bases and J 1 base; nucleotides not matched to a gene: 5. The CDR3 coding sequence is TGTGCCAGCTCATCGGACAGGGGCAGGAACACTGAAGCTTTCTTT. This codes for CASSSDRGRNTEAFF. Filled out from reference TRBV18 and TRBJ1-1, the complete variable domain reads NAGVMQNPRHLVRRRGQEARLRCSPMKGHSHVYWYRQLPEEGLKFMVYLQKENIIDESGMPKERFSAEFPKEGPSILRIQQVVRGDSAAYFCASSSDRGRNTEAFFGQGTRLTVV.

The J gene is TRBJ1-1, the V gene TRBV25-1, with TRBD1 identical over 7 bases. The CDR3 has 18 amino acids. Germline loops: CDR1 MGHDK, CDR2 SYGVNS. J gave up 1 base and V 4 bases, and 15 bases lay outside the gene matches. CDR3 protein: CASSVGHQGQLENTEAFF. CDR3 DNA sequence: TGTGCCAGCAGTGTGGGTCACCAGGGACAGCTCGAGAACACTGAAGCTTTCTTT.

This clonotype has a count of ten or more. CDR3 protein: CASSLGGTYNEQFF. CDR3 coding DNA: TGTGCCAGCAGCTTAGGGGGGACCTACAATGAGCAGTTCTTC. The chain couples TRBV13 to TRBJ2-1; D unclear. V gave up 0 bases and J gave up 2 bases, with 5 bases separating them. Germline V gene data show CDR1 as PRHDT and CDR2 as FYEKMQ (reference sequence). The CDR3 runs 14 residues.

This clonotype appeared a few times. The chain is built from TRBV28 and TRBJ1-4; D is perhaps TRBD1 (6 bases). Per germline, CDR1 MDHEN and CDR2 SYDVKM. The CDR3 loop spans 15 amino acids. The germline V and J ends were trimmed by 5 bases and 4 bases, with 14 bases remaining between them. The CDR3 is CASSPGGRVNEKLFF. CDR3 DNA: TGTGCCAGCAGTCCCGGGGGCAGGGTTAATGAAAAACTGTTTTTT.

The chain links TRBV5-8 to TRBJ1-4, with 7 bases fitting TRBD1. Germline V CDR1 and CDR2: SGHTS, YDEGEE. The CDR3 is 15 residues long. J lost 7 bases, V lost 2 bases, and 8 bases had no gene match. CDR3: CASSFEGGSGEKLFF. CDR3 bases: TGTGCCAGCAGCTTCGAAGGGGGCTCGGGTGAAAAACTGTTTTTT.

This clonotype was observed many times. J is TRBJ2-2 and V is TRBV19, with 15 positions matching TRBD2. V lost 7 bases, J lost 2 bases, and 8 bases stayed unmatched. The length of the CDR3 is 18 residues. Germline CDR1 is LNHDA and CDR2 is SQIVND (reference sequence). CDR3 residues: CASKRGLAGGLNTGELFF. For the CDR3, the DNA is TGTGCCAGTAAGCGGGGACTAGCGGGGGGCCTAAACACCGGGGAGCTGTTTTTT.

V and J are TRBV3-1 and TRBJ1-4; D not certain. Germline V lookup: CDR1 LGHDT, CDR2 YNNKEL (reference sequence). Trimming shortened V by 4 bases and J by 7 bases, and 16 bases separated the two germline ends. CDR3 size: 15 residues. The CDR3: CASSRDLLGSEKLFF. CDR3 nucleotide sequence: TGTGCCAGCAGCCGGGATCTTCTAGGAAGTGAAAAACTGTTTTTT.

CDR3 loop: CSASPPGGTQYF. CDR3 nucleotides: TGCAGTGCTAGCCCCCCTGGTGGGACGCAGTATTTT. The chain employs TRBV20-1 and TRBJ2-3; D not resolved. The CDR3 is 12 residues long. Germline V gives CDR1 DFQATT, CDR2 SNEGSKA (reference sequence). Trimming shortened V by 3 bases and J by 9 bases, and 13 bases separated the two germline ends.